This T cell receptor beta chain emerged from a study of T cell responses to AZD1222 COVID-19 vaccine. This CDR3 is built from 16 residues. Germline CDR1 reads MDHEN; CDR2 reads SYDVKM. V lost 6 bases and J lost 0, with 15 bases in between. TCRdb's table, derived via immunoSEQ multiplex PCR, lists solely in-frame clones and lacks some. Of some 80,000 clones in the sample, 70% to 90% were seen once. The sample was peripheral blood, taken on day 0 of AZD1222 vaccination. The receptor was isolated from an adult in good health. V is TRBV28 and J is TRBJ2-4; D is perhaps TRBD1 (5 bases). The CDR3 sequence: CASSKTERIAKNIQYF. In DNA form, the CDR3 reads TGTGCCAGCAGCAAGACAGAACGCATAGCCAAAAACATTCAGTACTTC.